Each of the 8 T cell receptor beta chains below was sequenced from the same sample in a study of identical twins. Using its own MiXCR run on the 5' RACE reads, TCRdb lists one record per CDR3 protein. Among under 800,000 distinct CDR3 sequences listed, 21% were seen once. These data also formed part of another study, on T cells expressing NK-cell markers.

The material sequenced was PBMCs. The source is a woman younger than 35 in good health.

The chain combines TRBV7-2 with TRBJ2-1; D possibly matches TRBD1 or TRBD2 (6 bases each). The V end was cut by 5 bases, the J end by 7 bases, with 18 bases between. CDR3 length: 15 residues. CDR1 and CDR2 from the germline V gene are SGHTA and FQGNSA. The CDR3 region is CASSLDYSGANEQFF. The CDR3 bases are TGTGCCAGCAGCCTGGACTACTCGGGGGCAAATGAGCAGTTCTTC.

The V gene is TRBV6-5, the J gene TRBJ2-1; 10 nucleotides match TRBD2. V lost 4 bases and J lost 5; bases outside the gene matches: 8. The CDR3 contains 16 residues. The V gene's germline CDR1 is MNHEY and CDR2 SVGAGI. In nucleotides, the CDR3 is TGTGCCAGCAGTTCCAGCGGGGGGGCCTCTGACAATGAGCAGTTCTTC. Translation: CASSSSGGASDNEQFF.

This clonotype turned up a few times. The CDR3 here is CSAREGLWDEQFF. As DNA, the CDR3 is TGCAGTGCTAGAGAAGGACTGTGGGATGAGCAGTTCTTC. The chain links TRBV20-1 to TRBJ2-1; possible D gene TRBD2, 5 bases. Germline lookup yields CDR1 DFQATT and CDR2 SNEGSKA (reference sequence). The CDR3 covers 13 residues. Trimming left V 0 bases short and J 8 bases short, with 11 bases between.

This clonotype was observed a handful of times. The rearrangement uses TRBV25-1 and TRBJ1-1; D gene uncertain. The CDR3 spans 13 residues. The ends were cut back, 3 bases at V and 1 base at J, with 6 bases in the middle. Germline V gene lookup returns CDR1 MGHDK and CDR2 SYGVNS. CDR3 sequence: CASSDPGNTEAFF. The CDR3 DNA follows: TGTGCCAGCAGTGACCCGGGGAACACTGAAGCTTTCTTT. Based on the CDR3 plus reference TRBV25-1 and TRBJ1-1, the full variable domain is EADIYQTPRYLVIGTGKKITLECSQTMGHDKMYWYQQDPGMELHLIHYSYGVNSTEKGDLSSESTVSRIRTEHFPLTLESARPSHTSQYLCASSDPGNTEAFFGQGTRLTVV.

The chain couples TRBV7-2 to TRBJ2-7, with unresolved D. This CDR3 contains 13 residues. V was trimmed by 3 bases and J by 2 bases, leaving 8 bases between them. Germline V gene lookup returns CDR1 SGHTA and CDR2 FQGNSA. The CDR3: CASSFVRAYEQYF. The CDR3 DNA reads as TGTGCCAGCAGCTTCGTCCGGGCCTACGAGCAGTACTTC.

The sample holds a few counts of this clonotype. The V and J genes are TRBV5-1 and TRBJ2-1; 12 nucleotides align to TRBD2. After removal of 1 base from V and 9 bases from J, the junction contained 5 bases not matched to a gene. The germline V gene has CDR1 SGHRS and CDR2 YFSETQ. CDR3 length: 15 residues. The CDR3 DNA follows: TGCGCCAGCAGCTTGAGACTAGCGGGAGATAGTGAGCAGTTCTTC. It encodes CASSLRLAGDSEQFF.

V and J are TRBV9 and TRBJ2-1, with D possibly TRBD2 on 7 matching bases. CDR3 length: 13 residues. The V end was cut by 1 base, the J end by 9 bases, with 11 bases between. The germline V gene encodes CDR1 SGDLS and CDR2 YYNGEE. The CDR3 loop is CASSVNREGEQFF. The CDR3 DNA is TGTGCCAGCAGCGTAAACAGGGAGGGTGAGCAGTTCTTC.

This clonotype showed up just a few times. The chain couples TRBV5-1 to TRBJ2-3; 10 nucleotides match TRBD2. The CDR3 has 16 amino acids. Germline trimming cut 3 bases from V and 2 bases from J; bases unmatched to any gene: 6. CDR1 SGHRS and CDR2 YFSETQ come from the germline V gene. As DNA, the CDR3 is TGCGCCAGCAGCTCCTCGGGACTAGCGACCACAGATACGCAGTATTTT. It is translated as CASSSSGLATTDTQYF.